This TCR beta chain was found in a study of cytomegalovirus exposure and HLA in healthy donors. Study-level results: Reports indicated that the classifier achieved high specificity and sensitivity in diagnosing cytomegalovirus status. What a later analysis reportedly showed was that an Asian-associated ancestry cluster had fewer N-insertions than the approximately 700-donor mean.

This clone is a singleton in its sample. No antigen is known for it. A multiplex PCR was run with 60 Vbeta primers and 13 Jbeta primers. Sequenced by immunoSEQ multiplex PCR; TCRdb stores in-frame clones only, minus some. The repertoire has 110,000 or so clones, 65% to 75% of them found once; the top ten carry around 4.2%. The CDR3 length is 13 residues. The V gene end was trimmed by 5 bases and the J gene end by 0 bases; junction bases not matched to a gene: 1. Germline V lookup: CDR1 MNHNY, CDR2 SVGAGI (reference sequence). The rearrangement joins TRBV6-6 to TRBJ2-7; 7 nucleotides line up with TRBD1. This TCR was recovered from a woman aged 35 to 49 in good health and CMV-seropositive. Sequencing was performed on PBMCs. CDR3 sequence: CASSRQGSYEQYF. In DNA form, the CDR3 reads TGTGCCAGCAGTCGACAGGGCTCCTACGAGCAGTACTTC.